This T cell receptor beta chain was recorded in a study of preoperative IRX-2 immunotherapy in early breast cancer. Repertoires were generated with immunoSEQ multiplex PCR, while TCRdb's copy carries only in-frame clones and drops some. The top ten clones hold about 6.8% of a sample with about 26,000 clones, around 80% of them seen once. Germline V CDR1 and CDR2: SGHRS, YFSETQ. J gave up 3 bases and V 6 bases, and 8 bases lay outside the gene matches. This CDR3 has 14 amino acids. As for treatment: preoperative locoregional IRX-2 cytokine immunotherapy. This phase Ib study tested locoregional IRX-2 cytokine immunotherapy given before surgery.

This specimen was lymph node tissue, taken after IRX-2 immunotherapy. The sequence was collected from a human donor with breast cancer. The rearrangement links TRBV5-1 to TRBJ1-1, with 7 bases lining up with TRBD1. The CDR3 sequence: CASMTGTVDTEAFF. CDR3 DNA sequence: TGCGCCAGCATGACCGGGACAGTTGACACTGAAGCTTTCTTT.